Detailed here is one T cell receptor beta chain. Its target is unknown. These data are taken from a study of CD8+CD57+ T cells in acquired aplastic anemia. Genomic DNA provided the template from which TCR beta VDJ and CDR3 profiles were obtained. TCRdb recomputed calls from the reads with MiXCR, one row per CDR3 protein. The data contain about 210,000 distinct CDR3 sequences, over 60% of them seen just once; the ten biggest clones take up 25% to 30%. Study-wide results and limits: Patients had roughly 30 CD8+ CDR3 sequences in common with controls (the shared set).

The sequence was obtained from a human donor in good health. Input material: sorted CD4+, CD8+, or CD8+CD57+ T cells (not recorded which) from PBMCs.

CDR3 sequence: CASKGQGAGNEKLFF. CDR3 DNA: TGTGCCAGTAAGGGACAGGGGGCGGGTAATGAAAAACTGTTTTTT. This chain connects TRBV19 to TRBJ1-4; 12 nucleotides agree with TRBD1. Trimming removed 7 bases from V and 4 bases from J; junction bases left unmatched: 4. The germline V gene encodes CDR1 LNHDA and CDR2 SQIVND (reference sequence). This CDR3 is built from 15 residues.